This T cell receptor beta chain was captured by sequencing in a study of beta chain features in type 1 diabetes. Across the whole study: The patient and healthy donor groups were comparable for age, gender and cell yields. Study-wide points: In all four CD4+ subsets, TCRB CDR3 length was significantly, moderately reduced in type 1 diabetes.

This clone has just a few counts. What it recognizes is unknown. The sample contains more than one DNA sequence encoding this CDR3. The isolated RNA, all of it, was reverse transcribed, so expressed TCRB transcripts were what got sequenced. Libraries were prepared by immunoSEQ multiplex PCR; TCRdb keeps only in-frame clonotypes and omits some of them. The sample includes roughly 250,000 clones, 68% seen only once; the top ten take almost 0.055%. This CDR3 comprises 11 residues. The germline V and J ends were trimmed by 3 bases and 4 bases, with 7 bases remaining between them. Germline CDR1 is DFQATT and CDR2 is SNEGSKA (reference sequence).

The source is a man in his thirties or forties in good health. Source material: naive CD4+ T cells from blood. This rearrangement joins TRBV20-1 to TRBJ2-7; D remains ambiguous. The CDR3 protein is CSARGQYEQYF. CDR3 nucleotide sequence: TGCAGTGCTAGGGGTCAGTACGAGCAGTACTTC.